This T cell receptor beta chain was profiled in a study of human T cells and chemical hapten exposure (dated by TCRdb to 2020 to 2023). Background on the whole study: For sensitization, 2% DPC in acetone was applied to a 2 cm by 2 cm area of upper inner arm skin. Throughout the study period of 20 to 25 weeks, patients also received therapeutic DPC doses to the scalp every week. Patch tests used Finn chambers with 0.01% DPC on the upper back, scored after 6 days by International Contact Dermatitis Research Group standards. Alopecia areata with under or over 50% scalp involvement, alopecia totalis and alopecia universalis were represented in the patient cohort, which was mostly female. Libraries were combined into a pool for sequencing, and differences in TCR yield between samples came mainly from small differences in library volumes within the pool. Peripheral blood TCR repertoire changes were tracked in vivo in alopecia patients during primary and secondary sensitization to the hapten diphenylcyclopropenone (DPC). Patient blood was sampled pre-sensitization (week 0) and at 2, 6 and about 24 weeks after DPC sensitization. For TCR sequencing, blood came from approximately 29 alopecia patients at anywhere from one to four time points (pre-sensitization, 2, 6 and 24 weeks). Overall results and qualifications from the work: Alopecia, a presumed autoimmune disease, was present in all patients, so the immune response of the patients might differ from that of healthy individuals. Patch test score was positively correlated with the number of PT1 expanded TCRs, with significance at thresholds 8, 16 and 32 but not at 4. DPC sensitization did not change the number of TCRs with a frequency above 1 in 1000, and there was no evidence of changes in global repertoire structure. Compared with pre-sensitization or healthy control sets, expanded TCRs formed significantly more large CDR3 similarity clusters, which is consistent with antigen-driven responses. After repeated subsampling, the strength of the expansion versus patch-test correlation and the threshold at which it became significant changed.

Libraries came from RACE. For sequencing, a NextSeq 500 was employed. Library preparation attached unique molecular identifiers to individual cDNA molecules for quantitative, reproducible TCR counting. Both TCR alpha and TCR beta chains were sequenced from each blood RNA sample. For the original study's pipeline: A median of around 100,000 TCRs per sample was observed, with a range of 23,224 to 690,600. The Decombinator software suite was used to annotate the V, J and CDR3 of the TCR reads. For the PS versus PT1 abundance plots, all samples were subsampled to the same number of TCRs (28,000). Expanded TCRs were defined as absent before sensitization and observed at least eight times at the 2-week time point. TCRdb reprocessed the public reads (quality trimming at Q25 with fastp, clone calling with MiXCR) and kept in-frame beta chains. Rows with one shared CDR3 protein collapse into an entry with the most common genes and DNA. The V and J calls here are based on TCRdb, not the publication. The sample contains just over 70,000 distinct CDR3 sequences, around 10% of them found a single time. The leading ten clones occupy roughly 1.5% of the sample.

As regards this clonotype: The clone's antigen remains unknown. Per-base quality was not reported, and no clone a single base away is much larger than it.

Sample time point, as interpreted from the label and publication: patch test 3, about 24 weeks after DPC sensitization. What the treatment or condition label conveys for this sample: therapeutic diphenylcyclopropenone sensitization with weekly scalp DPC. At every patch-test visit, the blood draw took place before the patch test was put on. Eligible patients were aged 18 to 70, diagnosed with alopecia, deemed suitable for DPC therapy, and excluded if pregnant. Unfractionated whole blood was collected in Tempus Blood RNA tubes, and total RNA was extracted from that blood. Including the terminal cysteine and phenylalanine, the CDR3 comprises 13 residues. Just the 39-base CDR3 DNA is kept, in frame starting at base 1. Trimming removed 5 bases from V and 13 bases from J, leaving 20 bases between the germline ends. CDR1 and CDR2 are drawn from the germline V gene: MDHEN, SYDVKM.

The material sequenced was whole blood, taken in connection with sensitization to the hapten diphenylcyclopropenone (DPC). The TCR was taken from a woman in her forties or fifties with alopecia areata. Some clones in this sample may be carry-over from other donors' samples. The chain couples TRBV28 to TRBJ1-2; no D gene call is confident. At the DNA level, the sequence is TGTGCCAGCAGTCCACCGCCCGCGGCCAAGGCCACCTTC. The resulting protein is CASSPPPAAKATF.